This T cell receptor (beta chain) was identified in a study of blood T cell repertoires in COVID-19. About the research overall: The cDNA or gDNA used as material had been derived from T cells, B-cell-depleted T cells, or PBMCs.

Which cohort a participant joined came from the clinical history participants gave. What the recovered Cohort 3 donors had was two negative PCRs, clearance, or symptom resolution. Germline-derived CDR1 and CDR2 are MDHEN and SYDVKM. Unmatched junction bases numbered 16, after V lost 8 bases and J lost 0 bases. The CDR3 consists of 18 residues. In the authors' methods: Scientists estimated how many nucleated cells there were by amplifying reference gene primers. Method: immunoSEQ multiplex PCR; TCRdb's copy keeps in-frame clones and lacks some. D and trimming come from the DNA, and the V and J calls and clone size come from that table. The data show over 130,000 clones, with about 80% seen just once and about 2.9% held by the top ten.

The sample comprised PBMCs or T cells enriched from blood (not recorded which). The receptor comes from a woman aged 45-60 years who had recovered from COVID-19. The chain couples TRBV28 to TRBJ2-7; 10 bases are a match to TRBD2. CDR3 sequence: CASGPIAGGFYSSYEQYF. For the CDR3, the DNA is TGTGCCAGCGGTCCTATAGCGGGAGGTTTCTACAGCTCCTACGAGCAGTACTTC.